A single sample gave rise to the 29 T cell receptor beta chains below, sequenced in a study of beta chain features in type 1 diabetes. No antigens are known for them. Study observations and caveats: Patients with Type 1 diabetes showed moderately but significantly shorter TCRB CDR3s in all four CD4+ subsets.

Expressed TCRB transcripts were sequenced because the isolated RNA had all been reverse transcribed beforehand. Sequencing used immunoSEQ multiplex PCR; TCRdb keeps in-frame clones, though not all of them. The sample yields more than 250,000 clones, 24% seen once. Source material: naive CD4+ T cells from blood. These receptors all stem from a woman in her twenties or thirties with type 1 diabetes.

The CDR3 region is CASSQGLGSTDTQYF. CDR3 bases: TGTGCCAGCAGTCAGGGGTTGGGGAGCACAGATACGCAGTATTTT. V usage is TRBV6-5 and J usage is TRBJ2-3, with a weak D call TRBD1 (6 bases). The CDR3 length is 15 residues. V was pared by 5 bases and J by 0 bases, with 12 bases between. The germline CDR1 and CDR2 sequences are MNHEY and SVGAGI.

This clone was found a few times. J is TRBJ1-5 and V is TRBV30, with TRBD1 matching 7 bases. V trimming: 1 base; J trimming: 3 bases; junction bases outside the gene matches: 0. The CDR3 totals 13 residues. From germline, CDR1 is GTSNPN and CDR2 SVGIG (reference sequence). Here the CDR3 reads CAWSEGANQPQHF. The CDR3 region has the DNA TGTGCCTGGAGTGAGGGGGCCAATCAGCCCCAGCATTTT.

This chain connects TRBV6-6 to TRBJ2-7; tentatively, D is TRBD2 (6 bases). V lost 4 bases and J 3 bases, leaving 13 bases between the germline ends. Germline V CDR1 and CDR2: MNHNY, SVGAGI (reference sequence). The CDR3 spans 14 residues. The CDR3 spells CASSWGAGNYEQYF. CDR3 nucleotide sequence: TGTGCCAGCAGTTGGGGAGCGGGCAACTACGAGCAGTACTTC.

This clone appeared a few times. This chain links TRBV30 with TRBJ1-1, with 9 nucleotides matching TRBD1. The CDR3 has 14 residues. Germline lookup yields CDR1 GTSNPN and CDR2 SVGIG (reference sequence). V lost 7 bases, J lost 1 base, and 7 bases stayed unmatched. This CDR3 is CAFRDRVRNTEAFF. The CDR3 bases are TGTGCCTTCCGGGACAGGGTAAGGAACACTGAAGCTTTCTTT.

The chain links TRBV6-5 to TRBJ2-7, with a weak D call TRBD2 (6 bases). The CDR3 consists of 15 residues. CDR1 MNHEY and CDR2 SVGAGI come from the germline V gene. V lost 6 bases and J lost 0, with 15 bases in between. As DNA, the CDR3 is TGTGCCAGCAGCTTAGCGGAGGTGTTCTCCTACGAGCAGTACTTC. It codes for CASSLAEVFSYEQYF.

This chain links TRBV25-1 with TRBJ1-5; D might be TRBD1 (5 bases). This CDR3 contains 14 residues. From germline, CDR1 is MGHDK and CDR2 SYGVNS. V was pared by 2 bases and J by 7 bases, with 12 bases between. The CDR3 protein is CASSEVGEGQPQHF. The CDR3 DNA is TGTGCCAGCAGTGAAGTGGGGGAGGGACAGCCCCAGCATTTT.

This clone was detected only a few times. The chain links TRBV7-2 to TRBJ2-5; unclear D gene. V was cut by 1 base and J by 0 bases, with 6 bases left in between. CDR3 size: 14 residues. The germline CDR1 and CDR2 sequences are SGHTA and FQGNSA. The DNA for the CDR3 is TGTGCCAGCAGCTTAGGCAGGAACCAAGAGACCCAGTACTTC. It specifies CASSLGRNQETQYF.

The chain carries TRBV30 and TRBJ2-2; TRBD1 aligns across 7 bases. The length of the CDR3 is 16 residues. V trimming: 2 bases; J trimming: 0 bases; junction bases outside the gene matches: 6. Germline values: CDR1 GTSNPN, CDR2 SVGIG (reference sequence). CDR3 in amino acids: CAWSTGVDTNTGELFF. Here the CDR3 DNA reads TGTGCCTGGAGTACAGGGGTCGATACGAACACCGGGGAGCTGTTTTTT.

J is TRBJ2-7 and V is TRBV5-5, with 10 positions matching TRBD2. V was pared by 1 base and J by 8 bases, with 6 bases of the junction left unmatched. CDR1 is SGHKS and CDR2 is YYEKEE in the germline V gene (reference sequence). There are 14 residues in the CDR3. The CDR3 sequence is CASSLRTSGAQQYF. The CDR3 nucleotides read TGTGCCAGCAGCTTGAGGACTAGCGGAGCACAGCAGTACTTC.

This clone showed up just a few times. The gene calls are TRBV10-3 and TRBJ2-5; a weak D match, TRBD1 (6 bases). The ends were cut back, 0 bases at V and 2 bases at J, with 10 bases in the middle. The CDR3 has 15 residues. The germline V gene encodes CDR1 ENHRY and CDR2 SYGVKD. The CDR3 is CAISESAGEQETQYF. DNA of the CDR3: TGTGCCATCAGTGAGTCCGCAGGGGAACAAGAGACCCAGTACTTC.

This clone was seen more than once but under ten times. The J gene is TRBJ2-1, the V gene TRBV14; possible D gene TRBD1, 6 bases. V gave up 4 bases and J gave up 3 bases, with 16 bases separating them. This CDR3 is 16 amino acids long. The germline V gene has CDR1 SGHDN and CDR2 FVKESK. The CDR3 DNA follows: TGTGCCAGCAGCCCCTGGGTAAGGACAGACTACAATGAGCAGTTCTTC. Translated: CASSPWVRTDYNEQFF.

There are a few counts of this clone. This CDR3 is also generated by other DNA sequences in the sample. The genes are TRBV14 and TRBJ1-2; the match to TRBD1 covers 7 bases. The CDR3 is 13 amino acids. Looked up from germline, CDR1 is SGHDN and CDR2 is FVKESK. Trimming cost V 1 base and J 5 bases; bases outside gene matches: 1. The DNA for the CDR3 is TGTGCCAGCAGCCAAGCGACAGGGTATGGCTACACCTTC. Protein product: CASSQATGYGYTF.

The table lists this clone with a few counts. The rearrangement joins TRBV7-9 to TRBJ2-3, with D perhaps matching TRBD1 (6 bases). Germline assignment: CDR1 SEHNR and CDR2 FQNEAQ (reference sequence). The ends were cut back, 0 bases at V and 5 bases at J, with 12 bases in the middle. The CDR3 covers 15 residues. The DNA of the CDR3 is TGTGCCAGCAGCTTAGCGTCCCGAGGGGGAGATACGCAGTATTTT. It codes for CASSLASRGGDTQYF.

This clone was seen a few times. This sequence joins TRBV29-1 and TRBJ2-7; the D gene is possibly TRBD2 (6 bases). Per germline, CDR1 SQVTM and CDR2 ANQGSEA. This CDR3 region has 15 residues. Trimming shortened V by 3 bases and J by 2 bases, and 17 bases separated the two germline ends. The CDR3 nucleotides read TGCAGCGTTGAGATCGGGGCAGGGAGGACCTACGAGCAGTACTTC. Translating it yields CSVEIGAGRTYEQYF.

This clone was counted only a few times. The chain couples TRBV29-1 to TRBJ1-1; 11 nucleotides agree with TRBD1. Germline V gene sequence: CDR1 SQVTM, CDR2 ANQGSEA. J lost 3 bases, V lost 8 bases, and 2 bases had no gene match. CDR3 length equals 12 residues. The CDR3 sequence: CSPGQGDTEAFF. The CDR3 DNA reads TGCAGCCCGGGACAGGGGGACACTGAAGCTTTCTTT. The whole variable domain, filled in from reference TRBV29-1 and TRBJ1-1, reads SAVISQKPSRDICQRGTSLTIQCQVDSQVTMMFWYRQQPGQSLTLIATANQGSEATYESGFVIDKFPISRPNLTFSTLTVSNMSPEDSSIYLCSPGQGDTEAFFGQGTRLTVV.

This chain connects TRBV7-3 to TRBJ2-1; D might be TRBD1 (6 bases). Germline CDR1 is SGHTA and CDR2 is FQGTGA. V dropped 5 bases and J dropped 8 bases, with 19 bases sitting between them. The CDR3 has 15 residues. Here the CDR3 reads CASSPKTGSGDEQFF. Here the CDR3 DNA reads TGTGCCAGCAGCCCTAAGACAGGTTCGGGCGATGAGCAGTTCTTC. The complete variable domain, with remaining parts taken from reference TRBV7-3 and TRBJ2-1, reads GAGVSQTPSNKVTEKGKYVELRCDPISGHTALYWYRQSLGQGPEFLIYFQGTGAADDSGLPNDRFFAVRPEGSVSTLKIQRTERGDSAVYLCASSPKTGSGDEQFFGPGTRLTVL.

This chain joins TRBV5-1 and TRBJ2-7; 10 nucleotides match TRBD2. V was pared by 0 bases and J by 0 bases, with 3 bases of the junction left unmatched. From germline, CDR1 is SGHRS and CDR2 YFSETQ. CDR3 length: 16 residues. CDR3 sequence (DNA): TGCGCCAGCAGCTTGGTTGGGACTAGCGCCTCCTACGAGCAGTACTTC. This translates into CASSLVGTSASYEQYF.

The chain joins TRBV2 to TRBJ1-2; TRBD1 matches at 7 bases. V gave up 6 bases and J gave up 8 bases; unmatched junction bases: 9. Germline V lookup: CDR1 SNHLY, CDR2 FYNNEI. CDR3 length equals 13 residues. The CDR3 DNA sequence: TGTGCCAGCAGGGTATCACAGGGGTACGGCTACACCTTC. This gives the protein CASRVSQGYGYTF.

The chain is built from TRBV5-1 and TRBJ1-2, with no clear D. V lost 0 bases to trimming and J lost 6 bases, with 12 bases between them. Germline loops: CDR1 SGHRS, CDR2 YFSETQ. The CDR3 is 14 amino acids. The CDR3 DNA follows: TGCGCCAGCAGCTTGGGTTCGTCAGTACATGGCTACACCTTC. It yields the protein CASSLGSSVHGYTF.

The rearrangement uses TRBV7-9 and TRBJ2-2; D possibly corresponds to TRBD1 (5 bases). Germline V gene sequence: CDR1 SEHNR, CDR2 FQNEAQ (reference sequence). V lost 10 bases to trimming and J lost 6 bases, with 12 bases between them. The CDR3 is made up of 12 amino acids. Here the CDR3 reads CANRREPGELFF. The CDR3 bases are TGTGCCAACCGCAGGGAACCCGGGGAGCTGTTTTTT.

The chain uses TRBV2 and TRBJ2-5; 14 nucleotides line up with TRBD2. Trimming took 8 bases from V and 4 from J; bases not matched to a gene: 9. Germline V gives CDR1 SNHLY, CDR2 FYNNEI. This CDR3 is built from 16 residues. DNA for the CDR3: TGTGCCAGCGAGGGGACTAGCGGGAGAAGTATAGAGACCCAGTACTTC. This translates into CASEGTSGRSIETQYF.

The chain's CDR3 is CAWSVAEGNTIYF. CDR3 sequence (DNA): TGTGCCTGGAGTGTGGCGGAAGGAAACACCATATATTTT. V and J are TRBV30 and TRBJ1-3; D remains unclear. Germline CDR1 reads GTSNPN; CDR2 reads SVGIG (reference sequence). The CDR3 totals 13 residues. Trimming cost V 0 bases and J 4 bases, with 7 bases left between them.

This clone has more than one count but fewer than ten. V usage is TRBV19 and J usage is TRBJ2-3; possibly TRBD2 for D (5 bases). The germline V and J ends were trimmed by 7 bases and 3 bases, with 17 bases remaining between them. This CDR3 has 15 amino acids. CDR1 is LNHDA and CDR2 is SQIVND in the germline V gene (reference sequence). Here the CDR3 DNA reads TGTGCCAGTACCTCGATTGGAGGTAGTACAGATACGCAGTATTTT. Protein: CASTSIGGSTDTQYF.

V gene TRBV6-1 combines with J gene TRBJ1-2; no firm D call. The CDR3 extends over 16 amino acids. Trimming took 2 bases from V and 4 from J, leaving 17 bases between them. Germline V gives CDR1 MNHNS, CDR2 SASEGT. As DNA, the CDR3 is TGTGCCAGCAGTGAAATCTTTGGGCCGACGTCCTATGGCTACACCTTC. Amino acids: CASSEIFGPTSYGYTF.

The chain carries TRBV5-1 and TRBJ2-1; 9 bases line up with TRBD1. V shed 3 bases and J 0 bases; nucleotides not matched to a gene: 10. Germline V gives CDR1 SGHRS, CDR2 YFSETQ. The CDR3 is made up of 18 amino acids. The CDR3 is CASSWDRDHKSSYNEQFF. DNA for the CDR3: TGCGCCAGCAGCTGGGACAGGGATCATAAAAGCTCCTACAATGAGCAGTTCTTC.

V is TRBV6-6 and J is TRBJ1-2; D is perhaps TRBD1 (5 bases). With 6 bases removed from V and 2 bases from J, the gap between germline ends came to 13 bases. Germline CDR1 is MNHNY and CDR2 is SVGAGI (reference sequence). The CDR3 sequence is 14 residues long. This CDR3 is CASRGPGRNYGYTF. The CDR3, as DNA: TGTGCCAGCAGGGGGCCAGGTAGAAACTATGGCTACACCTTC.

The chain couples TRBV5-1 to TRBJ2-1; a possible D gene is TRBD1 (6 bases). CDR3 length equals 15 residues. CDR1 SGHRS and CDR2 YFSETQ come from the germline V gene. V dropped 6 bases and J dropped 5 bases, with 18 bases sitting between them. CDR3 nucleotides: TGCGCCAGCACCCTCACCGGGACACAAGACAATGAGCAGTTCTTC. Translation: CASTLTGTQDNEQFF.

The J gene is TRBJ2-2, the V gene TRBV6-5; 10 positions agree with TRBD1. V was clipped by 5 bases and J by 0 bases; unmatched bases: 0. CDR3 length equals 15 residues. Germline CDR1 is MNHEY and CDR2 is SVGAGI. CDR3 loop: CASSGQGANTGELFF. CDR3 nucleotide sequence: TGTGCCAGCAGTGGACAGGGGGCGAACACCGGGGAGCTGTTTTTT.

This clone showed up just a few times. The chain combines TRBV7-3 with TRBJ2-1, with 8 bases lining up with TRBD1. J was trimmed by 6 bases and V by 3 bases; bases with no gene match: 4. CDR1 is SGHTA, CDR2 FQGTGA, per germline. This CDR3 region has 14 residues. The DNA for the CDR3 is TGTGCCAGCAGCTTTAACAGGGGGACCAATGAGCAGTTCTTC. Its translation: CASSFNRGTNEQFF.